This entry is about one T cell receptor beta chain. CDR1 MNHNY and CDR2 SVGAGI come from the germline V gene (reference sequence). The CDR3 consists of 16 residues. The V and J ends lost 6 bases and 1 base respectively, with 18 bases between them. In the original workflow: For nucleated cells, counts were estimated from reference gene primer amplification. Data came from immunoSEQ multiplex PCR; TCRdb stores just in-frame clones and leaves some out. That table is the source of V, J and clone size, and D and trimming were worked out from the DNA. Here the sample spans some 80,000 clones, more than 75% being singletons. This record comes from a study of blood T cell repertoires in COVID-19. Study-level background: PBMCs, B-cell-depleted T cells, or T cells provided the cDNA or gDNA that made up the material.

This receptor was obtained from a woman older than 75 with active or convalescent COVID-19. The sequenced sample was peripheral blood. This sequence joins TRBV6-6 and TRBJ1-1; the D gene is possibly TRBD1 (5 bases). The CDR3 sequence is CASRLVVGRGNTEAFF. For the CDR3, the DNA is TGTGCCAGCAGACTCGTCGTTGGGAGGGGGAACACTGAAGCTTTCTTT.